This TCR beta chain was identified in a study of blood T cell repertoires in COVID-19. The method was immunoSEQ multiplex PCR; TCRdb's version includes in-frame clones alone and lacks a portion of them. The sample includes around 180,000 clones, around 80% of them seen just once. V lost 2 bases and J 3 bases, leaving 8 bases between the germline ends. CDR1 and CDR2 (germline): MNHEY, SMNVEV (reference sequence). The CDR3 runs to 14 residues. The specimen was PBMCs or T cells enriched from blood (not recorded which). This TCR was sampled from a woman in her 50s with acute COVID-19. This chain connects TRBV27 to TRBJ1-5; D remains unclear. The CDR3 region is CASSLRGTNQPQHF. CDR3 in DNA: TGTGCCAGCAGTTTACGGGGTACCAATCAGCCCCAGCATTTT.